These T cell receptor beta chains were read from a single sample in a study of early T cells in non-severe SARS-CoV-2 infection. TCRdb ran MiXCR on the 5' RACE reads and lists one entry per CDR3 protein. This sample has roughly 80,000 distinct CDR3 sequences, with roughly 16% found just once. Sequencing used whole blood. Source of these receptors: an adult who was a healthcare worker with PCR-confirmed SARS-CoV-2 infection or an uninfected control (not recorded which). Both conserved end residues are part of each CDR3. A D gene is named only where the DNA matches it firmly. Expanded clones are given a class, and other clones once, few, many or no size at all.

clone size: .
V gene: TRBV11-3
D gene: .
J gene: TRBJ2-4
CDR3 protein: CASSPRDGGAKNIQYF
CDR3 DNA: TGTGCCAGCAGCCCCAGGGACGGCGGGGCCAAAAACATTCAGTACTTC

clone size: few
V gene: TRBV5-6
D gene: .
J gene: TRBJ2-3
CDR3 protein: CASSSPQPTDTQYF
CDR3 DNA: TGTGCCAGCAGCTCTCCTCAGCCCACAGATACGCAGTATTTT

clone size: .
V gene: TRBV7-9
D gene: .
J gene: TRBJ2-4
CDR3 protein: CASSAWRTLAKNIQYF
CDR3 DNA: TGTGCCAGCAGCGCTTGGCGGACCCTAGCCAAAAACATTCAGTACTTC

clone size: .
V gene: TRBV5-6
D gene: TRBD1
J gene: TRBJ2-5
CDR3 protein: CASSLKSTGVRETQYF
CDR3 DNA: TGTGCCAGCAGCTTAAAGTCGACAGGGGTAAGAGAGACCCAGTACTTC

clone size: many
V gene: TRBV12-3/TRBV12-4
D gene: TRBD1
J gene: TRBJ1-2
CDR3 protein: CASSPGTGLNYGYTF
CDR3 DNA: TGTGCCAGCAGCCCGGGGACAGGGCTTAACTATGGCTACACCTTC

clone size: few
V gene: TRBV7-2
D gene: .
J gene: TRBJ2-5
CDR3 protein: CASSLVRVGETQYF
CDR3 DNA: TGTGCCAGCAGCTTAGTCAGGGTGGGGGAGACCCAGTACTTC

clone size: many
V gene: TRBV6-5
D gene: TRBD1
J gene: TRBJ1-2
CDR3 protein: CATRSDRGINYGYTF
CDR3 DNA: TGTGCCACCAGATCAGACAGGGGCATTAACTATGGCTACACCTTC

clone size: .
V gene: TRBV12-3/TRBV12-4
D gene: .
J gene: TRBJ1-3
CDR3 protein: CASSFMGNTIYF
CDR3 DNA: TGTGCCAGCAGTTTTATGGGAAACACCATATATTTT

clone size: .
V gene: TRBV7-9
D gene: .
J gene: TRBJ2-1
CDR3 protein: CASLQVVAGNEQFF
CDR3 DNA: TGTGCCAGCCTCCAAGTGGTCGCTGGGAATGAGCAGTTCTTC

clone size: .
V gene: TRBV6-1
D gene: TRBD1
J gene: TRBJ2-1
CDR3 protein: CASSEGTGSYNEQFF
CDR3 DNA: TGTGCCAGCAGTGAAGGGACAGGCTCCTACAATGAGCAGTTCTTC

clone size: few
V gene: TRBV20-1
D gene: .
J gene: TRBJ2-4
CDR3 protein: CSARDQGIAKNIQYF
CDR3 DNA: TGCAGTGCTAGAGACCAGGGGATAGCCAAAAACATTCAGTACTTC

clone size: .
V gene: TRBV20-1
D gene: .
J gene: TRBJ2-7
CDR3 protein: CSADRDTAYEQYF
CDR3 DNA: TGCAGTGCTGACCGGGACACAGCCTACGAGCAGTACTTC

clone size: .
V gene: TRBV28
D gene: .
J gene: TRBJ2-2
CDR3 protein: CASSFSGKPPGTGELFF
CDR3 DNA: TGTGCCAGCAGTTTCTCAGGGAAGCCCCCTGGGACCGGGGAGCTGTTTTTT

clone size: .
V gene: TRBV15
D gene: .
J gene: TRBJ2-1
CDR3 protein: CATSERGTPYNEQFF
CDR3 DNA: TGTGCCACCAGCGAGCGAGGAACACCGTACAATGAGCAGTTCTTC

clone size: .
V gene: TRBV15
D gene: .
J gene: TRBJ1-4
CDR3 protein: CATSRNRDKLFF
CDR3 DNA: TGTGCCACCAGCAGAAACCGGGACAAACTGTTTTTT

clone size: .
V gene: TRBV29-1
D gene: .
J gene: TRBJ2-2
CDR3 protein: CSVGTGYGELFF
CDR3 DNA: TGCAGCGTTGGAACGGGTTACGGGGAGCTGTTTTTT

clone size: many
V gene: TRBV6-5
D gene: TRBD1
J gene: TRBJ1-1
CDR3 protein: CASSYTGGTEAFF
CDR3 DNA: TGTGCCAGCAGTTACACAGGGGGTACTGAAGCTTTCTTT

clone size: many
V gene: TRBV29-1
D gene: TRBD1
J gene: TRBJ2-5
CDR3 protein: CSVGRGRETQYF
CDR3 DNA: TGCAGCGTTGGAAGGGGGCGGGAGACCCAGTACTTC

clone size: once
V gene: TRBV4-1
D gene: .
J gene: TRBJ2-6
CDR3 protein: CASSPFGRSGANVLTF
CDR3 DNA: TGCGCCAGCAGCCCTTTCGGCCGGTCTGGGGCCAACGTCCTGACTTTC

clone size: many
V gene: TRBV29-1
D gene: TRBD1
J gene: TRBJ1-1
CDR3 protein: CSVGGGTGNTEAFF
CDR3 DNA: TGCAGCGTTGGTGGGGGGACAGGGAACACTGAAGCTTTCTTT

clone size: .
V gene: TRBV7-2
D gene: TRBD1
J gene: TRBJ1-6
CDR3 protein: CASSLGTGFNSPLHF
CDR3 DNA: TGTGCCAGCAGCTTAGGGACAGGGTTCAATTCACCCCTCCACTTT

clone size: few
V gene: TRBV9
D gene: .
J gene: TRBJ2-1
CDR3 protein: CASGGTEQFF
CDR3 DNA: TGTGCCAGTGGGGGGACTGAGCAGTTCTTC